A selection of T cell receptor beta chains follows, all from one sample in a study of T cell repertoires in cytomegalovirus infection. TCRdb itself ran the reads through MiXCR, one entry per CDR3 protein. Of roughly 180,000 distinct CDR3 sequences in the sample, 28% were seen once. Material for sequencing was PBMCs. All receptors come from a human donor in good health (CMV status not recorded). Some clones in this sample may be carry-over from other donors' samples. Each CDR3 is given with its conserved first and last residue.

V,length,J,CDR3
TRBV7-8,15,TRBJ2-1,CASSLTSGVPNEQFF
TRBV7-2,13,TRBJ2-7,CASSLPVAYEQYF
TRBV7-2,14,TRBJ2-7,CASSLDPGSYEQYF
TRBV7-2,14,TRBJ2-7,CASSSDRASYEQYF
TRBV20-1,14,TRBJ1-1,CSAPRASGSTEAFF
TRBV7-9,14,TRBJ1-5,CASSPRGEGQPQHF
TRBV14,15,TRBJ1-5,CASSQGGSGNQPQHF
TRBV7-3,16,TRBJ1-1,CASSFGGTRGYSEAFF
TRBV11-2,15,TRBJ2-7,CASSPELATTYEQYF
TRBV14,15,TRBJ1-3,CASSQGFRLGNTIYF
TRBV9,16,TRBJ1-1,CASSVDLGQGDTEAFF
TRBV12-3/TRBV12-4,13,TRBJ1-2,CASSLWEYYGYTF
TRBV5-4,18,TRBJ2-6,CASSIRTGGISGANVLTF
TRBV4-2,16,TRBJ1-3,CASSQVQGASGNTIYF
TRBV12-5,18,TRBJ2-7,CASGHQTGTPRSPYEQYF
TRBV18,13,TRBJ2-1,CASSGTGTNEQFF
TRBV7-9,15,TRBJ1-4,CASSLPRQGAEKLFF
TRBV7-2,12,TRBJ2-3,CASQDMSDTQYF
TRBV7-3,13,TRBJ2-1,CASSPRPRNEQFF
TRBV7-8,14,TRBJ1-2,CASSLDRQNYGYTF
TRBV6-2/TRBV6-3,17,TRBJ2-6,CASSPRDSLSGANVLTF
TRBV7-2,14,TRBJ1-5,CASSLAGANQPQHF
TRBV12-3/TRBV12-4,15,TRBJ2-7,CASTLGQGRSYEQYF
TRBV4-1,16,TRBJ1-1,CASSVPGGRRNTEAFF
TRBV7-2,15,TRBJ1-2,CASSLAGPANYGYTF
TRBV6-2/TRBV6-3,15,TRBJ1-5,CASSDEGQGDQPQHF
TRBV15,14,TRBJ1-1,CATSRVEGNTEAFF
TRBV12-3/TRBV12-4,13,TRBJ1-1,CASSLKKNTEAFF
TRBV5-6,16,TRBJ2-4,CASTLSVELAKNIQYF